The T cell receptor (beta chain) under discussion was sequenced for a study of beta chain features in type 1 diabetes. Findings and caveats of the study: TCRB CDR3s were moderately but significantly shorter in Type 1 diabetes patients in all four CD4+ subsets.

Germline lookup yields CDR1 LNHNV and CDR2 YYDKDF (reference sequence). This CDR3 spans 15 amino acids. With V trimmed by 3 bases and J by 7 bases, 7 bases remained unmatched. The authors reverse transcribed all of the isolated RNA, so sequencing captured expressed TCRB transcripts. Assay used: immunoSEQ multiplex PCR; TCRdb lists only in-frame clones, some missing. Altogether some 660,000 clones are present, over 11% being singletons, with the ten largest covering approximately 0.039%. Sorting with CD45RO/CCR7/CD25/CD127/CD95/CD27 yielded naive, central memory, regulatory and stem-like memory CD4+ cells. The purity of all sorted populations exceeded 95%. Note on this clone: Its antigen is unidentified.

Sequenced material: naive CD4+ T cells from blood. This receptor was obtained from a man in his late teens or twenties with type 1 diabetes. This chain joins TRBV15 and TRBJ1-5; 9 bases map to TRBD1. In nucleotides, the CDR3 is TGTGCCACCAGCAGGGGACAGGGAGCTTGGCAGCCCCAGCATTTT. Encoded protein: CATSRGQGAWQPQHF. Using reference TRBV15 and TRBJ1-5 for the parts outside the CDR3, the full variable domain is DAMVIQNPRYQVTQFGKPVTLSCSQTLNHNVMYWYQQKSSQAPKLLFHYYDKDFNNEADTPDNFQSRRPNTSFCFLDIRSPGLGDTAMYLCATSRGQGAWQPQHFGDGTRLSIL.